Shown below are 23 T cell receptor beta chains from a single sample sequenced in a study of cytomegalovirus exposure and HLA in healthy donors. The PCR contained 60 Vbeta and 13 Jbeta primers. The data were produced by immunoSEQ multiplex PCR, yet TCRdb's version contains in-frame clones alone and is incomplete. The table lists some 150,000 clones, approximately 80% of them singletons. The sequenced sample consisted of PBMCs. These receptors were collected from a man aged 35-49 years in good health and CMV-seropositive.

To note about this clone: Other DNA sequences in this specimen translate into the identical CDR3. Written as DNA, the CDR3 is TGCGCCAGCAGCCAAGTTCCTAGCGGGGGGGCCTACAATGAGCAGTTCTTC. Encoded protein: CASSQVPSGGAYNEQFF. The chain joins TRBV4-3 to TRBJ2-1; 12 bases map to TRBD2. Germline CDR1 is LGHNA and CDR2 is YSLEER. CDR3 length equals 17 residues. V lost 1 base, J lost 2 bases, and 3 bases stayed unmatched.

The chain links TRBV5-6 to TRBJ2-5; D gene unclear. With the DNA end fitting TRBJ2-7 better, the J assignment may be wrong. Germline loops: CDR1 SGHDT, CDR2 YYEEEE. The CDR3 is 15 amino acids. The CDR3 region has the DNA TGTGCCAGCAGCTTTTTTATCGCTCTCACCTACGAGCAGTACTTC. This encodes CASSFFIALTYEQYF.

The chain combines TRBV9 with TRBJ1-2; D is unresolved. The CDR3 sequence is 11 residues long. V was trimmed by 5 bases and J by 5 bases, leaving 7 bases between them. Germline loops: CDR1 SGDLS, CDR2 YYNGEE. The CDR3 nucleotides read TGTGCCAGCAGTTCACAGTATGGCTACACCTTC. Translated, it gives CASSSQYGYTF.

The V and J genes are TRBV5-4 and TRBJ1-3; D remains ambiguous. Germline assignment: CDR1 SGHNT and CDR2 YYREEE (reference sequence). The CDR3 has 11 amino acids. V was clipped by 5 bases and J by 3 bases, with 3 bases between them. CDR3 sequence (DNA): TGTGCCAGCAGTTATGGAAACACCATATATTTT. This codes for CASSYGNTIYF.

The V call is TRBV6-5, the J call TRBJ2-7, with TRBD2 matching 10 bases. The CDR3 totals 15 residues. Germline V CDR1 and CDR2: MNHEY, SVGAGI. Unmatched junction bases numbered 11, after V lost 6 bases and J lost 6 bases. The CDR3 sequence is CASSSLSGGDSEQYF. CDR3 bases: TGTGCCAGCAGCAGCTTAAGCGGGGGGGATTCCGAGCAGTACTTC.

V gene TRBV7-3 combines with J gene TRBJ2-5; D may be TRBD1 (5 bases). Germline V gene sequence: CDR1 SGHTA, CDR2 FQGTGA. This CDR3 has 13 amino acids. The V end was cut by 3 bases, the J end by 5 bases, with 10 bases between. The CDR3: CASSFDSRETQYF. The CDR3 region has the DNA TGTGCCAGCAGCTTTGACAGCCGGGAGACCCAGTACTTC.

V is TRBV6-5 and J is TRBJ2-1; a weak D match, TRBD1 (6 bases). The CDR3 length is 12 residues. V lost 4 bases and J lost 9, with 10 bases in between. CDR1 and CDR2 (germline): MNHEY, SVGAGI. The CDR3 bases are TGTGCCAGCAGTTTACAGGGCGGTGAGCAGTTCTTC. Translated: CASSLQGGEQFF.

The chain employs TRBV7-8 and TRBJ1-1, with 9 bases fitting TRBD1. This CDR3 has 15 residues. The junction had 11 bases not matched to a gene; V was cut back by 5 bases and J by 7 bases. The germline gives CDR1 SGHVS, CDR2 FQNEAQ. CDR3 coding DNA: TGTGCCAGCAGCCCTTTGTGGGGACAGGGAAATGAAGCTTTCTTT. Residues: CASSPLWGQGNEAFF.

V gene TRBV5-6 combines with J gene TRBJ1-5; D is possibly TRBD1 (6 bases). Germline V lookup: CDR1 SGHDT, CDR2 YYEEEE. Trimming shortened V by 5 bases and J by 7 bases, and 19 bases separated the two germline ends. The CDR3 consists of 15 residues. The CDR3 DNA reads TGTGCCAGCAGTCGGCTCGACAGGCGTAACCAGCCCCAGCATTTT. Translated: CASSRLDRRNQPQHF.

This clone was picked up many times. The V and J genes are TRBV5-6 and TRBJ2-7; no definite D call. The CDR3 is 12 residues long. The germline V gene encodes CDR1 SGHDT and CDR2 YYEEEE. Trimming took off 1 base at V and 3 bases at J, with 5 bases between the two ends. CDR3 sequence reads: CASSLWLYEQYF. DNA of the CDR3: TGTGCCAGCAGCTTGTGGCTCTACGAGCAGTACTTC.

This chain joins TRBV11-2 and TRBJ1-1; TRBD1 might be the D (5 bases). Germline values: CDR1 SGHAT, CDR2 FQNNGV. This CDR3 spans 14 amino acids. The V end was cut by 6 bases, the J end by 4 bases, with 15 bases between. CDR3: CASSWDGRTTEAFF. DNA for the CDR3: TGTGCCAGCAGTTGGGACGGGAGAACCACTGAAGCTTTCTTT. Complete variable domain (other parts from reference TRBV11-2 and TRBJ1-1): EAGVAQSPRYKIIEKRQSVAFWCNPISGHATLYWYQQILGQGPKLLIQFQNNGVVDDSQLPKDRFSAERLKGVDSTLKIQPAKLEDSAVYLCASSWDGRTTEAFFGQGTRLTVV.

The V and J genes are TRBV5-4 and TRBJ2-2; 7 nucleotides match TRBD2. This CDR3 is built from 15 residues. J lost 6 bases, V lost 0 bases, and 5 bases had no gene match. CDR1 SGHNT and CDR2 YYREEE come from the germline V gene (reference sequence). The CDR3 coding sequence is TGTGCCAGCAGCTTGGGTCGACTAGCAGCCGGGGAGCTGTTTTTT. Its protein product is CASSLGRLAAGELFF.

The gene calls are TRBV5-1 and TRBJ2-7; no definite D call. Trimming took 0 bases from V and 6 from J, leaving 10 bases between them. The germline V gene encodes CDR1 SGHRS and CDR2 YFSETQ. The CDR3 has 13 amino acids. The CDR3 nucleotides are TGCGCCAGCAGCTTGGTAGAAGGCGGCGAGCAGTACTTC. It encodes CASSLVEGGEQYF.

V usage is TRBV11-2 and J usage is TRBJ2-1; the match to TRBD1 covers 8 bases. The CDR3 has 13 residues. The ends lost 1 base at V and 14 bases at J; junction bases unmatched: 7. CDR1 SGHAT and CDR2 FQNNGV come from the germline V gene. CDR3 DNA: TGTGCCAGCAGCTTAGTTGACAGGGGAGTCGAGTTCTTC. This codes for CASSLVDRGVEFF.

The chain employs TRBV2 and TRBJ1-5; D unclear. Germline CDR1 is SNHLY and CDR2 is FYNNEI. The CDR3 runs to 15 residues. Trimming pared 7 bases from V and 0 bases from J, leaving 13 bases between. The CDR3 here is CASTLGGYSNQPQHF. CDR3 DNA sequence: TGTGCCAGCACCCTAGGAGGATATAGCAATCAGCCCCAGCATTTT.

This chain connects TRBV29-1 to TRBJ1-2; 9 bases are a match to TRBD1. Germline V lookup: CDR1 SQVTM, CDR2 ANQGSEA. The CDR3 extends over 12 amino acids. The J segment lost 8 bases and the V segment lost 6 bases, leaving 7 bases of the junction unmatched. The CDR3 DNA reads as TGCAGCGTGACGGGACAGGGAATAGGCTACACCTTC. Protein: CSVTGQGIGYTF.

The chain employs TRBV5-1 and TRBJ2-7; perhaps TRBD1 as D (6 bases). Deletions cut 4 bases from V and 1 base from J, with 9 bases between. The CDR3 is 13 amino acids. The germline gives CDR1 SGHRS, CDR2 YFSETQ. The CDR3 spells CASSNTGSYEQYF. CDR3 in DNA: TGCGCCAGCAGCAACACAGGGTCCTACGAGCAGTACTTC.

The rearrangement links TRBV2 to TRBJ2-7; TRBD2 agrees at 16 bases. Germline-derived CDR1 and CDR2 are SNHLY and FYNNEI. J lost 1 base, V lost 2 bases, and 8 bases had no gene match. This CDR3 comprises 19 residues. The CDR3: CASSEPLPGLAGGSYEQYF. CDR3 coding DNA: TGTGCCAGCAGTGAACCTTTACCGGGACTAGCGGGAGGGTCCTACGAGCAGTACTTC.

Note on this clone: Sequence at one end of the junction differs from germline and may be a read error. The chain carries TRBV7-9 and TRBJ1-6; 7 bases match TRBD1. This CDR3 spans 13 amino acids. Germline CDR1 and CDR2: SEHNR and FQNEAQ (reference sequence). In nucleotides, the CDR3 is TGTGCCAGCAGCTCAAGGACAGGCACCCCTTTTTATTGG. Protein sequence: CASSSRTGTPFYW.

In its sample, this clone was seen many times. The rearrangement uses TRBV14 and TRBJ2-6; 7 bases are shared with TRBD1. The CDR3 length is 17 residues. In germline, CDR1 is SGHDN, CDR2 FVKESK. The V gene end was trimmed by 1 base and the J gene end by 2 bases; junction bases not matched to a gene: 5. In DNA, the CDR3 is TGTGCCAGCAGCCAAGGACAGGGATCTGCTGGGGCCAACGTCCTGACTTTC. This gives the protein CASSQGQGSAGANVLTF.

This chain joins TRBV21-1 and TRBJ1-1; the listed D gene, TRBD1, was not tested against the DNA. TRBV21-1 is a listed pseudogene. This CDR3 has 15 residues. The CDR3 sequence is CASTNAPGVNTEAFF. Here the CDR3 DNA reads TGTGCCAGCACCAACGCCCCAGGGGTGAACACTGAAGCTTTCTTT.

The CDR3 is CASSSRGLTEAFF. CDR3 nucleotides: TGTGCCAGCAGTTCCAGGGGGTTGACTGAAGCTTTCTTT. V gene TRBV6-1 combines with J gene TRBJ1-1; 7 nucleotides line up with TRBD1. Trimming took 5 bases from V and 5 from J; bases not matched to a gene: 5. The CDR3 contains 13 residues. CDR1 and CDR2 from the germline V gene are MNHNS and SASEGT.

The genes are TRBV4-3 and TRBJ2-3, with D maybe TRBD1 (5 bases). V dropped 0 bases and J dropped 4 bases, with 14 bases sitting between them. The CDR3 is 16 amino acids. Germline assignment: CDR1 LGHNA and CDR2 YSLEER. CDR3 bases: TGCGCCAGCAGCCAAGACAGGGTCCCCACCCCAGATACGCAGTATTTT. Amino acids: CASSQDRVPTPDTQYF.